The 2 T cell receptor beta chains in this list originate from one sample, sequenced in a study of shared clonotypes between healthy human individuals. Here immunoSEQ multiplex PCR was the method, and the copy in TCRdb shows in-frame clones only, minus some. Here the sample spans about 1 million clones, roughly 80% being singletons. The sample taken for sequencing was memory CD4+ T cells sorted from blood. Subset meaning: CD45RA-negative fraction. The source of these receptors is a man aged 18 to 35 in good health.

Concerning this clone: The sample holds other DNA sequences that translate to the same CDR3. The CDR3 DNA reads as TGCGCCAGCAGACCAGGCCCAACTAATGAAAAACTGTTTTTT. Translating gives CASRPGPTNEKLFF. The chain uses TRBV5-1 and TRBJ1-4; D call uncertain. V dropped 5 bases and J dropped 0 bases, with 8 bases sitting between them. CDR3 size: 14 residues. The V gene's germline CDR1 is SGHRS and CDR2 YFSETQ.

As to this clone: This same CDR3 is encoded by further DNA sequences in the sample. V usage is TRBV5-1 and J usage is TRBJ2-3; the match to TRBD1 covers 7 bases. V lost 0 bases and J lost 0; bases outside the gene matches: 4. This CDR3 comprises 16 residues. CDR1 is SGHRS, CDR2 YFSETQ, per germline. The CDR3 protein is CASSLAVGGSTDTQYF. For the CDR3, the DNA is TGCGCCAGCAGCTTGGCCGTAGGGGGCAGCACAGATACGCAGTATTTT.